Following are 17 T cell receptor beta chains from one sample sequenced in a study of CD8 T cells in Susac syndrome. Random-hexamer reverse transcription was applied to roughly 0.45 to 1 ug RNA. From the immunoSEQ multiplex PCR reads, TCRdb called clonotypes with MiXCR, one entry per CDR3 protein. The sample includes roughly 150,000 distinct CDR3 sequences, about 94% of them seen just once. The sample taken for sequencing was CD4+ T cells from PBMCs. These receptors all stem from a human donor in good health.

The CDR3 reads CASSQSRGTGELFF. The CDR3 bases are TGTGCCAGTAGTCAGTCGAGGGGCACCGGGGAGCTGTTTTTT. The chain is built from TRBV19 and TRBJ2-2, with D possibly being TRBD1 or TRBD2 (5 bases each). Per germline, CDR1 LNHDA and CDR2 SQIVND (reference sequence). The CDR3 totals 14 residues. Trimming left V 5 bases short and J 4 bases short, with 11 bases between. Supplemented by reference TRBV19 and TRBJ2-2, the full variable domain reads DGGITQSPKYLFRKEGQNVTLSCEQNLNHDAMYWYRQDPGQGLRLIYYSQIVNDFQKGDIAEGYSVSREKKESFPLTVTSAQKNPTAFYLCASSQSRGTGELFFGEGSRLTVL.

The V call is TRBV10-3, the J call TRBJ1-5, with TRBD1 matching over 9 bases. The V gene end was trimmed by 0 bases and the J gene end by 9 bases; junction bases not matched to a gene: 6. The CDR3 runs to 15 residues. Germline V gene data show CDR1 as ENHRY and CDR2 as SYGVKD. DNA for the CDR3: TGTGCCATCAGTGAGTCCGGGACAGGGCTCCTGCCCCAGCATTTT. Protein sequence: CAISESGTGLLPQHF.

J is TRBJ1-6 and V is TRBV13; 12 bases map to TRBD1. With 5 bases clipped from V and 9 bases from J, the junction kept 8 bases outside the gene matches. Germline-derived CDR1 and CDR2 are PRHDT and FYEKMQ (reference sequence). This CDR3 comprises 16 residues. The CDR3 reads CASSLMGQGARSPLHF. The CDR3, as DNA: TGTGCCAGCAGCCTGATGGGACAGGGGGCACGTTCACCCCTCCACTTT.

This sequence joins TRBV5-1 and TRBJ1-2; D possibly corresponds to TRBD1 (5 bases). Trimming removed 0 bases at V and 4 bases at J, with 10 bases between. Germline V CDR1 and CDR2: SGHRS, YFSETQ. The length of the CDR3 is 14 residues. The CDR3 DNA reads as TGCGCCAGCAGCTTGGCTCAGGGCGGCTATGGCTACACCTTC. It codes for CASSLAQGGYGYTF.

This clonotype occurred once. The chain uses TRBV18 and TRBJ1-1; no reliable D call. The CDR3 is 12 amino acids. Trimming removed 3 bases at V and 6 bases at J, with 8 bases between. In germline, CDR1 is KGHSH, CDR2 LQKENI. For the CDR3, the DNA is TGTGCCAGCTCACCGGCCGGGGCTGAAGCTTTCTTT. It is translated as CASSPAGAEAFF.

This clonotype has just one count. This chain connects TRBV20-1 to TRBJ2-7; 7 bases line up with TRBD2. CDR3 length: 14 amino acids. CDR1 is DFQATT, CDR2 SNEGSKA, per germline (reference sequence). J lost 2 bases, V lost 6 bases, and 10 bases had no gene match. For the CDR3, the DNA is TGCAGTGCCTCCCAGGCAGGGAGGGCCTACGAGCAGTACTTC. The encoded protein is CSASQAGRAYEQYF.

The rearrangement links TRBV29-1 to TRBJ1-1; the D gene is possibly TRBD1 (6 bases). The CDR3 has 13 residues. Germline values: CDR1 SQVTM, CDR2 ANQGSEA. V was trimmed by 7 bases and J by 0 bases, leaving 12 bases between them. The DNA of the CDR3 is TGCAGCGCCCCACAGGGAATGAACACTGAAGCTTTCTTT. This encodes CSAPQGMNTEAFF.

The chain employs TRBV15 and TRBJ1-1; the D is unclear. Trimming left V 1 base short and J 5 bases short, with 8 bases between. CDR1 is LNHNV, CDR2 YYDKDF, per germline (reference sequence). The CDR3 totals 13 residues. The CDR3 nucleotides are TGTGCCACCAGCAGAGCAAGGAAAACTGAAGCTTTCTTT. Translated, it gives CATSRARKTEAFF.

The sample holds one count of this clonotype. Here the CDR3 reads CASSQRPRETQYF. Written as DNA, the CDR3 is TGTGCCAGCAGCCAACGGCCCCGAGAGACCCAGTACTTC. V gene TRBV14 combines with J gene TRBJ2-5; D gene unclear. The germline V gene encodes CDR1 SGHDN and CDR2 FVKESK. The CDR3 loop spans 13 amino acids. V lost 2 bases and J 4 bases, leaving 8 bases between the germline ends.

The chain uses TRBV25-1 and TRBJ1-3; D remains ambiguous. This CDR3 has 15 amino acids. Germline V gene lookup returns CDR1 MGHDK and CDR2 SYGVNS. Trimming removed 0 bases from V and 1 base from J, with 7 bases in between. This CDR3 reads CASSEYAGSGNTIYF. The CDR3 DNA reads TGTGCCAGCAGTGAATATGCAGGATCTGGAAACACCATATATTTT. The whole variable domain, remainder taken from reference TRBV25-1 and TRBJ1-3, is EADIYQTPRYLVIGTGKKITLECSQTMGHDKMYWYQQDPGMELHLIHYSYGVNSTEKGDLSSESTVSRIRTEHFPLTLESARPSHTSQYLCASSEYAGSGNTIYFGEGSWLTVV.

This clonotype was seen a single time. J is TRBJ1-4 and V is TRBV4-1; D is unresolved. Trimming left V 0 bases short and J 8 bases short, with 4 bases between. The CDR3 loop spans 12 amino acids. CDR1 is MGHRA, CDR2 YSYEKL, per germline. Here the CDR3 DNA reads TGCGCCAGCAGCCAAGATGGAGAAAAACTGTTTTTT. It is translated as CASSQDGEKLFF.

This sequence joins TRBV20-1 and TRBJ2-3, with 10 bases identical to TRBD2. J lost 0 bases, V lost 5 bases, and 8 bases had no gene match. Looked up from germline, CDR1 is DFQATT and CDR2 is SNEGSKA (reference sequence). This CDR3 is built from 16 residues. CDR3 DNA: TGCAGTGCTTTAACTAGCGGGGCCCCTAGCACAGATACGCAGTATTTT. This codes for CSALTSGAPSTDTQYF.

The chain carries TRBV19 and TRBJ2-2; TRBD2 is a possible D gene (6 bases). This CDR3 is built from 16 residues. The germline CDR1 and CDR2 sequences are LNHDA and SQIVND (reference sequence). V lost 5 bases and J 0 bases, leaving 13 bases between the germline ends. The CDR3 is CASSYSAGTNTGELFF. In nucleotides, the CDR3 is TGTGCCAGTAGTTATTCGGCGGGGACGAACACCGGGGAGCTGTTTTTT.

The CDR3 protein is CSASRGVDNEQFF. The CDR3 nucleotides are TGCAGTGCTAGTCGGGGGGTGGACAATGAGCAGTTCTTC. The chain employs TRBV20-1 and TRBJ2-1, with 7 bases aligning to TRBD2. The trim removed 3 bases at V and 5 bases at J, leaving 4 bases unmatched. The germline CDR1 and CDR2 sequences are DFQATT and SNEGSKA (reference sequence). The CDR3 has 13 residues.

CDR3 DNA sequence: TGCGCCAGCAGCTTGACCGAAGGGTTTGCCGGGGAGCTGTTTTTT. It specifies CASSLTEGFAGELFF. J is TRBJ2-2 and V is TRBV5-1; no reliable D call. Per the germline V gene, CDR1 is SGHRS and CDR2 is YFSETQ. The CDR3 runs to 15 residues. Trimming took 1 base from V and 6 from J, leaving 13 bases between them.

The chain employs TRBV3-1 and TRBJ1-6; D gene unclear. The CDR3 covers 13 residues. Trimming cost V 3 bases and J 13 bases, with 13 bases left between them. Per the germline V gene, CDR1 is LGHDT and CDR2 is YNNKEL (reference sequence). The CDR3 protein is CASSQNNHTPLHF. Written as DNA, the CDR3 is TGTGCCAGCAGCCAGAACAACCATACCCCCCTCCACTTT.

The chain carries TRBV6-5 and TRBJ1-5, with D possibly matching TRBD1 (5 bases). The CDR3 covers 12 residues. V lost 6 bases, J lost 6 bases, and 9 bases lay in between. Germline CDR1 and CDR2: MNHEY and SVGAGI. CDR3 region: CASRQGSQPQHF. CDR3 DNA: TGTGCCAGCAGGCAGGGAAGTCAGCCCCAGCATTTT.